The 12 T cell receptor beta chains below come from one sample, sequenced in a study of blood T cells in healthy people across ages (dated by TCRdb to about 2015). Libraries were constructed by 5' RACE. Sequencing used an Illumina HiSeq 2500. A second PCR of about 6 to 12 cycles was run with a J-beta primer mix and a sample-barcoded 5' primer. TCRdb trimmed the raw reads at Q25, called clones with MiXCR and kept productive beta chains. Merged by CDR3 protein, the rows form single entries marked with the most common genes and DNA. This sample is represented by approximately 940,000 distinct CDR3 sequences; under 50% of them were singletons. 13% of the sample comes from the top ten. The sample was blood. These TCRs come from a man aged 25 to 45 in good health.

The rearrangement links TRBV20-1 to TRBJ1-2; D ambiguous. Germline CDR1 DFQATT, CDR2 SNEGSKA (reference sequence). The V gene lost 3 bases and the J gene lost 4 bases, with 9 bases spanning the gap. This CDR3 has 12 residues. CDR3 DNA sequence: TGCAGTGCTAGTCGGCAGCCCTATGGCTACACCTTC. This codes for CSASRQPYGYTF.

The chain is built from TRBV6-5 and TRBJ1-2, with D possibly matching TRBD1 (5 bases). This CDR3 spans 14 amino acids. V was clipped by 10 bases and J by 6 bases, with 21 bases between them. The germline V gene encodes CDR1 MNHEY and CDR2 SVGAGI. CDR3: CAIKKGRQSHGYTF. The CDR3 DNA is TGTGCCATCAAGAAAGGGAGACAGAGCCATGGCTACACCTTC.

The sample holds one count of this clonotype. One end of the junction does not line up with germline, which may come from a read error. The rearrangement uses TRBV3-1 and TRBJ2-2, with D possibly being TRBD1 (5 bases). Germline V lookup: CDR1 LGHDT, CDR2 YNNKEL (reference sequence). The CDR3 has 15 residues. CDR3 DNA: TGTGCCAGTAGCCCACAGGTAGCGAACACCGGGGAGCTGTTTTTT. This sequence encodes CASSPQVANTGELFF.

The table lists this clonotype with a few counts. The DNA of the CDR3 is TGTGCCAGCAGCGTAGAGGGGGTAAGATCCTACAATGAGCAGTTCTTC. Protein sequence: CASSVEGVRSYNEQFF. J is TRBJ2-1 and V is TRBV9, with D possibly TRBD1 on 6 matching bases. The V and J ends lost 0 bases and 1 base respectively, with 11 bases between them. Germline lookup yields CDR1 SGDLS and CDR2 YYNGEE. The CDR3 extends over 16 amino acids.

V gene TRBV3-1 combines with J gene TRBJ1-5, with 8 bases matching TRBD1. The CDR3 sequence is 15 residues long. The ends lost 4 bases at V and 7 bases at J; junction bases unmatched: 9. Germline CDR1 reads LGHDT; CDR2 reads YNNKEL (reference sequence). CDR3 residues: CASSREWTGSQPQHF. The CDR3 coding sequence is TGTGCCAGCAGCCGAGAATGGACAGGGAGCCAGCCCCAGCATTTT.

To note about this clonotype: One end of the junction fails to match germline, which may point to a read error. The rearrangement joins TRBV3-1 to TRBJ1-2; 7 bases map to TRBD1. The CDR3 runs 14 residues. CDR1 is LGHDT, CDR2 YNNKEL, per germline (reference sequence). The DNA of the CDR3 is TGTGCCTGCAGCCCGGGGACAGACCCGTATGGCTACACCTTC. Translated: CACSPGTDPYGYTF. Supplemented by reference TRBV3-1 and TRBJ1-2, the full variable domain reads DTAVSQTPKYLVTQMGNDKSIKCEQNLGHDTMYWYKQDSKKFLKIMFSYNNKELIINETVPNRFSPKSPDKAHLNLHINSLELGDSAVYFCACSPGTDPYGYTFGSGTRLTVV.

This clonotype was detected a few times. The chain links TRBV5-1 to TRBJ2-1, with D perhaps TRBD2 (5 bases). Germline V gene data show CDR1 as SGHRS and CDR2 as YFSETQ. The CDR3 spans 18 residues. The V and J ends lost 8 bases and 7 bases respectively, with 31 bases between them. The CDR3 nucleotides are TGCGCCAGGCCAGCAGCTTGGAGGTATTACCTAGAGGAGAATGAGCAGTTCTTC. The encoded protein is CARPAAWRYYLEENEQFF.

The gene calls are TRBV21-1 and TRBJ2-5; TRBD2, the table's D call, lacks a check against the DNA. The J call may be incorrect, as the DNA end agrees better with TRBJ2-1. TRBV21-1 is flagged as a pseudogene. This CDR3 comprises 19 residues. The DNA for the CDR3 is TGTGCCAGCAGCCCCCAGGGGCTAGCGGGGGGTTTCTACCAAGAGACCCAGTTCTTC. This translates into CASSPQGLAGGFYQETQFF.

The rearrangement links TRBV6-5 to TRBJ2-5, with 9 bases that match TRBD1. The CDR3 has 14 amino acids. Trimming at V came to 6 bases and at J to 11 bases, leaving 13 bases not matched to a gene. Germline loops: CDR1 MNHEY, CDR2 SVGAGI. The CDR3 DNA is TGTGCCAGCAGACGGCCACAGGGGGCCGATGAGCAGTACTTC. Translation: CASRRPQGADEQYF.

The chain joins TRBV3-1 to TRBJ2-3; D is ambiguous. This CDR3 is built from 12 residues. Trimming shortened V by 3 bases and J by 9 bases, and 10 bases separated the two germline ends. CDR1 and CDR2 (germline): LGHDT, YNNKEL (reference sequence). CDR3 in DNA: TGTGCCAGCAGCCAGAGTACCTCCACGCAGTATTTT. Translation: CASSQSTSTQYF.

This clonotype has only a few counts. V is TRBV10-3 and J is TRBJ2-2; the D gene is possibly TRBD2 (7 bases). Germline V gives CDR1 ENHRY, CDR2 SYGVKD. The CDR3 is 15 amino acids. The ends were cut back, 6 bases at V and 0 bases at J, with 11 bases in the middle. CDR3 sequence: CAISRGGANTGELFF. CDR3 sequence (DNA): TGTGCCATCAGCCGCGGGGGCGCGAACACCGGGGAGCTGTTTTTT.

The chain recombines TRBV15 with TRBJ2-5; D gene ambiguous. CDR3 length: 13 amino acids. The V gene's germline CDR1 is LNHNV and CDR2 YYDKDF (reference sequence). Trimming left V 0 bases short and J 5 bases short, with 7 bases between. CDR3 sequence: CATSRDARETQYF. The CDR3 DNA reads TGTGCCACCAGCAGAGATGCGCGGGAGACCCAGTACTTC.